This TCR beta chain was sequenced during a study of long-term antiretroviral therapy in people with HIV (dated by TCRdb to between 2020 and 2023). About the study as a whole: The earliest samples were collected roughly a decade before the 2015 WHO recommendation for immediate ART, at a time when ART was usually postponed until CD4 counts fell. A retrospective serial study tested whether changes in peripheral blood TRB repertoire composition and diversity were associated with ART initiation and durable HIV suppression. A total of 192 cryopreserved PBMC samples were contributed to the cohort by 30 adults with confirmed HIV infection, with samples collected serially over a mean of approximately six years (range 1-12). Among the 30 or so participants with HIV, fewer than twelve were female. No cross-contamination during QIAcube processing was shown when test extractions of a monoclonal T-cell line were performed alongside 33 polyclonal samples.

On this clone: Its antigen has not been determined. The input lacks base qualities; no much larger clone sits a single base away.

Sequencing of the TRB variable region was done with the immunoSEQ hsTCRB v3.0 assay at survey level resolution. A depth of roughly 35,000-55,000 T-cell genomes per sample was targeted for TRB sequencing. TRB libraries were pooled and sequenced on an Illumina MiSeq using a v3 150-cycle kit. Under the source paper's analysis protocol: Repertoire analysis ran in R within a reproducible Nextflow workflow covering QC, data transformation and analysis. LymphoSeq2, an R package for exploring AIRR-Seq data, was used to implement the custom analyses. Four samples that yielded fewer than 5000 total TRB sequences were excluded, so that 150 to 200 HIV repertoires were analyzed. Among the 188 retained HIV repertoires, 59 were collected before ART initiation and fewer than 150 were collected after ART initiation. Repertoires were downsampled to 5000 TRB nucleotide sequences, and summary statistics were averaged over 100 downsampling iterations. Only TRB sequences with CDR3 regions of at least seven amino acids were retained for analysis. Two measures captured diversity: a Shannon entropy-derived clonality score and the Gini coefficient. Repertoire networks linked the top 5000 CDR3 amino acid sequences whenever two sequences differed by an edit distance of one. For TRB CDR3 amino acid sequences, GLIPH2 was used to predict antigen specificity groups and MHC restriction. CDR3 amino acid sequences were matched against VDJdb and McPAS-TCR to flag known CMV, EBV, HIV or tissue antigen associations. Pre-ART, post-ART and control groups were compared with Wilcoxon signed-rank tests and Holm-Bonferroni correction. TCRdb provides this immuneACCESS table in a form limited to in-frame rearrangements. Some clones are lacking; in checked studies, under half of them reflect an unresolved V gene, and why the rest are absent is not known. The V and J calls and clone size were taken over from that table, and D and trimming were inferred from the DNA. Here the sample has under 45,000 clones; 75% to 90% occur a single time. The ten largest account for 5.5% to 6.5% of the sample.

Participants were included only if at least one PBMC sample before ART initiation and at least two post-ART samples were available. Treatment was received in the United States of America by all participants with HIV. Before DNA extraction, cryopreserved samples of about 1-10 million PBMC were thawed and washed. At the time of the earliest PBMC sample, participants with HIV were aged between roughly 20 and 55 years. Each participant contributed PBMC samples from 1-4 timepoints before ART initiation and 2-8 timepoints after ART initiation, with a median of 7 samples. Serial HIV viral load, CD4+ T-cell count, ART history and demographic data were obtained for every participant. Genomic DNA was extracted from unsorted PBMC with a Qiagen kit on a QIAcube, processed in batches of 12 samples. Here V drops 3 bases and J drops 6 bases, and the junction holds 6 bases not matched to any gene. Including the terminal cysteine and phenylalanine, the CDR3 comprises 15 residues. Only the CDR3 DNA stays, 45 bases, in frame from base 1. CDR1 is given as SNHLY and CDR2 as FYNNEI, both from the germline V gene.

General study outcomes and caveats: ART initiation was associated with a significant increase in TRB diversity, but diversity stayed significantly below transplant donor controls even after long-term ART. Compared with controls, HIV repertoires had narrower CDR3 length ranges, and the network structure pointed to an antigen-experienced repertoire that shifted only slightly toward naive after ART. The samples were dated from about 2004 to 2017, and the ART regimens that were used may be less effective than current ART regimens. Expanded TRB clones identified before ART initiation dominated the repertoire at all time points, although this dominance fluctuated and declined in many PLHIV after ART. Because pre-ART samples had limited cell numbers, profiling was done on unsorted PBMC rather than on sorted CD4+ and CD8+ T cells. Inferences about post-ART repertoire changes were limited because no data were available on ART adherence, viral resistance or therapy changes. Because PBMC availability was limited, only the TCR beta chain was sequenced, with no alpha chain pairing.

This specimen was unsorted PBMCs, taken 3.1 years after starting antiretroviral therapy. This clonotype was sampled from a woman aged 45-60 years with HIV. The sequence is built from TRBV2 and TRBJ2-3; 10 bases in between match TRBD2. The CDR3 here reads CASSDSGGPGDTQYF. At the DNA level, the sequence is TGTGCCAGCAGTGATAGCGGGGGGCCGGGGGATACGCAGTATTTT.